The rows below give T cell receptor beta chains drawn from one sample of a study of cytomegalovirus exposure and HLA in healthy donors. Generated by immunoSEQ multiplex PCR, the TCRdb table keeps only in-frame clones and is missing some. The data contain 40,000 to 55,000 clones, 60% to 70% of them seen just once; the ten biggest clones take up approximately 12%. The sample was PBMCs. The receptors here all came from a man between 60 and 75 years old in good health and CMV-seropositive. Both conserved end residues are part of each CDR3. A D gene is named only where the DNA matches it firmly. Part of the rows lack a size; the others show once, few, many or a class for expanded clones.

d_gene,j_gene,abundance,v_gene,CDR3nt,CDR3aa
.,TRBJ2-1,.,TRBV11-2,TGTGCCAGCAGCTTCCGGGGGAGGTCCTACAATGAGCAGTTCTTC,CASSFRGRSYNEQFF
.,TRBJ1-3,.,TRBV5-1,TGCGCCAGCAGCCTTGCAGGAGGCTCTGGAAACACCATATATTTT,CASSLAGGSGNTIYF
TRBD1,TRBJ2-2,.,TRBV7-9,TGTGCCAGCAGCGGCGACAGGGTCAGTAACACCGGGGAGCTGTTTTTT,CASSGDRVSNTGELFF
TRBD2,TRBJ2-7,.,TRBV4-1,TGCGCCAGCAGCCCTCGGACTAGCGGGACCTACGAGCAGTACTTC,CASSPRTSGTYEQYF
TRBD2,TRBJ2-5,few,TRBV5-1,TGCGCCAGCAGCTTCCTAGCGGGAGAGACCCAGTACTTC,CASSFLAGETQYF
.,TRBJ2-1,.,TRBV20-1,TGCAGTGCTGATCTAGCAGCCGAGCAGTTCTTC,CSADLAAEQFF
.,TRBJ2-5,.,TRBV7-2,TGTGCCAGCAGCCGTGGTCGCGAGGAGACCCAGTACTTC,CASSRGREETQYF
.,TRBJ2-3,.,TRBV2,TGTGCCAGCACGGGAGAGGCAGATACGCAGTATTTT,CASTGEADTQYF
.,TRBJ1-4,few,TRBV27,TGTGCCAGCAGTAGGACAGCCCGAAGGACTAATGAAAAACTGTTTTTT,CASSRTARRTNEKLFF
TRBD1,TRBJ1-5,.,TRBV6-5,TGTGCCAGCAGCCAGGGGGCGATCAGGCAGCCCCAGCATTTT,CASSQGAIRQPQHF
.,TRBJ2-7,.,TRBV7-6,TGTGCCAGCAGCTTAGCATCTAGCCCCCTCTACGAGCAGTACTTC,CASSLASSPLYEQYF
TRBD1,TRBJ1-3,.,TRBV30,TGTGCCTGGACCAAAATCAGGACAGGGGGCGGCAACACCATATATTTT,CAWTKIRTGGGNTIYF